The 17 T cell receptor beta chains below were found in one sample sequenced in a study of T-cell reconstitution after alpha-beta-depleted transplantation in children. Unique molecular identifiers were used to barcode this TCRbeta library. A single record per CDR3 protein comes from TCRdb applying MiXCR to the PCR reads. The table includes 300,000 to 400,000 distinct CDR3 sequences, about an eighth detected once. The sequencing used PBMCs, collected from the stem cell graft. The origin of the receptors is a human donor who donated a stem cell graft to a child with Fanconi anemia.

This clonotype was seen many times. The chain combines TRBV20-1 with TRBJ2-7, with TRBD2 as a possible D gene (6 bases). V was clipped by 1 base and J by 2 bases, with 15 bases between them. This CDR3 has 15 residues. CDR1 and CDR2 from the germline V gene are DFQATT and SNEGSKA (reference sequence). The CDR3 here is CSARVIGGNPYEQYF. The CDR3 DNA reads as TGCAGTGCTAGAGTAATTGGGGGGAACCCCTACGAGCAGTACTTC.

V gene TRBV5-1 combines with J gene TRBJ2-1, with 11 positions matching TRBD2. The germline CDR1 and CDR2 sequences are SGHRS and YFSETQ. The CDR3 sequence is 17 residues long. V shed 6 bases, J shed 6 bases, and the junction held 14 bases outside the gene matches. In DNA, the CDR3 is TGCGCCAGCATCTACAGCCCTAGCGGGGGGCCCCGCAATGAGCAGTTCTTC. It encodes CASIYSPSGGPRNEQFF.

The gene calls are TRBV11-2 and TRBJ2-2; D may be TRBD2 (6 bases). Trimming left V 7 bases short and J 1 base short, with 13 bases between. Per germline, CDR1 SGHAT and CDR2 FQNNGV. The CDR3 length is 15 residues. The CDR3 sequence is CASTPVRGNTGELFF. In nucleotides, the CDR3 is TGTGCCAGCACCCCCGTGCGGGGGAACACCGGGGAGCTGTTTTTT.

This clonotype turned up a few times. The chain employs TRBV2 and TRBJ1-1; D unresolved. Trimming cost V 4 bases and J 2 bases, with 5 bases left between them. The CDR3 runs to 12 residues. Germline CDR1 reads SNHLY; CDR2 reads FYNNEI. Written as DNA, the CDR3 is TGTGCCAGCAGTGTAGACAACACTGAAGCTTTCTTT. As protein: CASSVDNTEAFF.

There are a few counts of this clonotype. The V gene is TRBV20-1, the J gene TRBJ1-1, with TRBD1 as a possible D gene (6 bases). CDR1 is DFQATT and CDR2 is SNEGSKA in the germline V gene (reference sequence). The CDR3 length is 14 residues. V was cut by 6 bases and J by 1 base, with 15 bases left in between. The DNA for the CDR3 is TGCAGTGCCCAACAAAGGGGGGGGAACACTGAAGCTTTCTTT. This encodes CSAQQRGGNTEAFF.

This clonotype was seen a few times. The rearrangement joins TRBV10-3 to TRBJ2-7; unclear D gene. Trimming left V 6 bases short and J 1 base short, with 10 bases between. Germline loops: CDR1 ENHRY, CDR2 SYGVKD. The CDR3 is made up of 13 amino acids. CDR3 DNA: TGTGCCATCAGGTCCGGGTCTTCCTACGAGCAGTACTTC. The encoded protein is CAIRSGSSYEQYF.

This clonotype was observed at least ten times. The J gene is TRBJ2-1, the V gene TRBV5-1; TRBD2 is a possible D gene (7 bases). V lost 0 bases, J lost 4 bases, and 14 bases lay in between. There are 16 residues in the CDR3. The germline V gene encodes CDR1 SGHRS and CDR2 YFSETQ. CDR3 nucleotide sequence: TGCGCCAGCAGCTTGGTCGGGGGGCACCTTTACAATGAGCAGTTCTTC. The encoded protein is CASSLVGGHLYNEQFF.

Turning to this clonotype: This CDR3 is missing its conserved last phenylalanine or tryptophan, likely due to a read error. The chain has TRBV5-1 and TRBJ1-6; D ambiguous. CDR1 is SGHRS, CDR2 YFSETQ, per germline. Trimming took 0 bases from V and 10 from J, leaving 11 bases between them. This CDR3 is built from 14 residues. DNA for the CDR3: TGCGCCAGCAGCTTGGGCGGGCGCCAGTCACCCCTCCACTAT. Its protein is CASSLGGRQSPLHY.

About this clonotype: Germline and junction disagree at one end, which may indicate a read error. The chain recombines TRBV4-3 with TRBJ2-1; 8 nucleotides line up with TRBD1. CDR1 and CDR2 (germline): LGHNA, YSLEER. The CDR3 has 16 residues. The DNA for the CDR3 is TGCGCCAACAGCCAAGGGGAAGACAGGGGCCACAATGAGCAGTTCTTC. It encodes CANSQGEDRGHNEQFF.

This clonotype was observed many times. This chain links TRBV7-2 with TRBJ1-5; D uncertain. Trimming took 4 bases from V and 8 from J, leaving 9 bases between them. The CDR3 contains 12 residues. From germline, CDR1 is SGHTA and CDR2 FQGNSA. The CDR3 protein is CASSSMLEPQHF. DNA for the CDR3: TGTGCCAGCAGCTCCATGCTGGAGCCCCAGCATTTT.

This chain links TRBV6-1 with TRBJ1-4; TRBD1 matches at 8 bases. V shed 5 bases and J 0 bases; nucleotides not matched to a gene: 8. The CDR3 is 17 residues long. Germline V gene data show CDR1 as MNHNS and CDR2 as SASEGT. In DNA form, the CDR3 reads TGTGCCAGCAGTCCCCGACAGGGGTTTGCAACTAATGAAAAACTGTTTTTT. It encodes CASSPRQGFATNEKLFF.

This clonotype was seen many times. This sequence joins TRBV7-9 and TRBJ1-1, with 12 nucleotides matching TRBD1. This CDR3 contains 17 residues. Germline V gene data show CDR1 as SEHNR and CDR2 as FQNEAQ (reference sequence). J was trimmed by 4 bases and V by 1 base; bases with no gene match: 7. CDR3 sequence (DNA): TGTGCCAGCAGCTTAGTAGGGACAGGGGGCGTGGGCACTGAAGCTTTCTTT. As protein: CASSLVGTGGVGTEAFF.

The chain is built from TRBV4-2 and TRBJ1-5; D unresolved. The CDR3 loop spans 18 amino acids. CDR1 LGHNA and CDR2 YNFKEQ come from the germline V gene. The V and J ends lost 3 bases and 2 bases respectively, with 20 bases between them. This CDR3 is CASSHSLGGPGGNQPQHF. The CDR3 DNA reads as TGTGCCAGCAGCCATTCCCTCGGAGGCCCTGGCGGCAATCAGCCCCAGCATTTT.

This clonotype was picked up many times. The chain combines TRBV27 with TRBJ1-2; no clear D. The CDR3 is 15 amino acids. CDR1 and CDR2 (germline): MNHEY, SMNVEV (reference sequence). V was shortened by 5 bases and J by 4 bases, with 17 bases between the two germline ends. The CDR3 bases are TGTGCCAGCAGTCCACGGGGTGTGACCCTCTATGGCTACACCTTC. Amino acids: CASSPRGVTLYGYTF.

This clonotype was detected many times. The gene calls are TRBV20-1 and TRBJ2-7; 9 nucleotides line up with TRBD1. The CDR3 is 15 amino acids. Germline V gene data show CDR1 as DFQATT and CDR2 as SNEGSKA (reference sequence). The J segment lost 4 bases and the V segment lost 2 bases, leaving 9 bases of the junction unmatched. DNA for the CDR3: TGCAGTGCTAGAAGGCGGGACAGGGTAGAGTACGAGCAGTACTTC. This translates into CSARRRDRVEYEQYF.

The rearrangement joins TRBV27 to TRBJ1-5, with a tentative D call TRBD1 (6 bases). Germline assignment: CDR1 MNHEY and CDR2 SMNVEV (reference sequence). The CDR3 is made up of 15 amino acids. Trimming shortened V by 4 bases and J by 3 bases, and 13 bases separated the two germline ends. The CDR3 bases are TGTGCCAGCAGTTCGACAGGAGCCTTCAATCAGCCCCAGCATTTT. It specifies CASSSTGAFNQPQHF.

This clonotype turned up a few times. This chain links TRBV12-3 or TRBV12-4 with TRBJ1-1, with D perhaps matching TRBD1 (6 bases). There are 15 residues in the CDR3. With 5 bases removed from V and 2 bases from J, the gap between germline ends came to 15 bases. The CDR3 region is CASSPDTGRNTEAFF. The CDR3 bases are TGTGCCAGCAGTCCCGACACAGGGAGAAACACTGAAGCTTTCTTT.